A single sample is the source of the 20 T cell receptor beta chains below, sequenced in a study of cytomegalovirus exposure and HLA in healthy donors. Both 60 Vbeta primers and 13 Jbeta primers went into the PCR. Using immunoSEQ multiplex PCR, the repertoire was profiled, and TCRdb retains in-frame clones only, with some absent. The sample lists 100,000 to 150,000 clones, 60% to 85% occurring once. Sequenced material: PBMCs. The origin of the receptors is a human donor in good health.

V usage is TRBV30 and J usage is TRBJ1-1, with D perhaps matching TRBD1 (5 bases). V dropped 2 bases and J dropped 4 bases, with 14 bases sitting between them. CDR3 length equals 14 residues. Germline CDR1 and CDR2: GTSNPN and SVGIG (reference sequence). This chain's CDR3 is CAWSTYHGGTEAFF. CDR3 nucleotides: TGTGCCTGGAGTACCTACCACGGGGGCACTGAAGCTTTCTTT.

This clone was detected only a few times. The rearrangement joins TRBV19 to TRBJ1-2; 7 nucleotides align to TRBD1. The CDR3 length is 14 residues. After removal of 4 bases from V and 4 bases from J, the junction contained 6 bases not matched to a gene. The germline CDR1 and CDR2 sequences are LNHDA and SQIVND (reference sequence). The CDR3 DNA is TGTGCCAGTAGTACCGGACAGGCCCGCTATGGCTACACCTTC. Translation: CASSTGQARYGYTF.

This clone was recorded a few times. The CDR3 region has the DNA TGTGCCAGCAGTTACCGCAGGGGGCGCGATCAGCCCCAGCATTTT. Translating it yields CASSYRRGRDQPQHF. The J gene is TRBJ1-5, the V gene TRBV6-5, with 8 bases identical to TRBD1. Germline lookup yields CDR1 MNHEY and CDR2 SVGAGI. The V and J ends lost 2 bases and 5 bases, in that order; junction bases with no gene match: 5. The CDR3 covers 15 residues.

The gene calls are TRBV7-3 and TRBJ2-3; D perhaps matches TRBD1 (6 bases). Deletions cut 6 bases from V and 4 bases from J, with 8 bases between. CDR1 is SGHTA and CDR2 is FQGTGA in the germline V gene. The length of the CDR3 is 12 residues. The CDR3 spells CASSSGADTQYF. CDR3 sequence (DNA): TGTGCCAGCAGTTCAGGGGCAGATACGCAGTATTTT. The whole variable domain, filled in from reference TRBV7-3 and TRBJ2-3, reads GAGVSQTPSNKVTEKGKYVELRCDPISGHTALYWYRQSLGQGPEFLIYFQGTGAADDSGLPNDRFFAVRPEGSVSTLKIQRTERGDSAVYLCASSSGADTQYFGPGTRLTVL.

The V and J genes are TRBV5-1 and TRBJ1-6, with unresolved D. V shed 0 bases and J shed 7 bases, with 11 bases lying between them. The CDR3 spans 15 residues. CDR1 is SGHRS and CDR2 is YFSETQ in the germline V gene. The CDR3 coding sequence is TGCGCCAGCAGCTTGGAGAGGTTCGGGAATTCACCCCTCCACTTT. Encoded protein: CASSLERFGNSPLHF.

The chain is built from TRBV7-9 and TRBJ2-3; 8 bases match TRBD1. The CDR3 spans 17 residues. The V segment lost 1 base and the J segment 4 bases; nucleotides outside the gene matches: 10. Per the germline V gene, CDR1 is SEHNR and CDR2 is FQNEAQ (reference sequence). DNA for the CDR3: TGTGCCAGCAGCTTAGAGGTTGATCCAGGGGGCGCAGATACGCAGTATTTT. This encodes CASSLEVDPGGADTQYF.

In its sample, this clone was seen a few times. The rearrangement joins TRBV7-2 to TRBJ2-1; 8 bases map to TRBD2. This CDR3 spans 14 amino acids. With 9 bases clipped from V and 8 bases from J, the junction kept 12 bases outside the gene matches. The germline V gene has CDR1 SGHTA and CDR2 FQGNSA. For the CDR3, the DNA is TGTGCCAGTTCACGGGGGGGTGTATCCGATGAGCAGTTCTTC. Translated: CASSRGGVSDEQFF.

This clone was found a few times. The chain links TRBV5-6 to TRBJ1-5, with 7 nucleotides matching TRBD1. This CDR3 region has 16 residues. The V gene's germline CDR1 is SGHDT and CDR2 YYEEEE. Trimming took 4 bases from V and 0 from J; bases not matched to a gene: 7. CDR3 region: CASSGRTGGSNQPQHF. CDR3 nucleotide sequence: TGTGCCAGCAGCGGACGGACAGGAGGTAGCAATCAGCCCCAGCATTTT.

This sequence joins TRBV2 and TRBJ2-5, with 14 nucleotides matching TRBD2. With V trimmed by 4 bases and J by 3 bases, 7 bases remained unmatched. The CDR3 is 17 amino acids. Germline CDR1 is SNHLY and CDR2 is FYNNEI. The chain's CDR3 is CASSVVGTSGGKETQYF. The CDR3 region has the DNA TGTGCCAGCAGTGTAGTAGGGACTAGCGGGGGAAAAGAGACCCAGTACTTC.

This clone was counted once. The DNA of the CDR3 is TGTGCCAGCGGGCCGGGACAGGGTCTTTCACCCCTCCACTTT. This translates into CASGPGQGLSPLHF. The gene calls are TRBV5-4 and TRBJ1-6; 9 positions match TRBD1. The V gene end was trimmed by 7 bases and the J gene end by 9 bases; junction bases not matched to a gene: 8. Germline CDR1 reads SGHNT; CDR2 reads YYREEE (reference sequence). The CDR3 has 14 residues.

The chain is built from TRBV25-1 and TRBJ2-7; 14 bases line up with TRBD2. CDR1 is MGHDK and CDR2 is SYGVNS in the germline V gene. The V gene end was trimmed by 8 bases and the J gene end by 1 base; junction bases not matched to a gene: 7. The CDR3 is 16 amino acids. The CDR3 sequence: CASSGLAGGESYEQYF. The CDR3 DNA reads TGTGCCAGCTCTGGACTAGCGGGGGGCGAATCCTACGAGCAGTACTTC.

J is TRBJ2-7 and V is TRBV7-8; 8 bases line up with TRBD2. The length of the CDR3 is 15 residues. Losses at the gene ends were 2 bases for V and 5 bases for J; bases not matched to a gene: 8. In germline, CDR1 is SGHVS, CDR2 FQNEAQ. CDR3 in amino acids: CASSLRGLANHEQYF. As DNA, the CDR3 is TGTGCCAGCAGCTTAAGAGGACTAGCTAACCACGAGCAGTACTTC.

V usage is TRBV23-1 and J usage is TRBJ2-3, with TRBD2 as a possible D gene (6 bases). TRBV23-1 is designated an ORF whose function remains uncertain. CDR3 length equals 16 residues. Trimming took off 8 bases at V and 6 bases at J, with 24 bases between the two ends. CDR3 nucleotide sequence: TGCGCCAGCCTGGAGAACGGGACCGGGGGTTGGGATACGCAGTATTTT. As protein: CASLENGTGGWDTQYF.

The rearrangement joins TRBV7-2 to TRBJ2-1; TRBD2 matches 7 bases. V lost 3 bases to trimming and J lost 5 bases; unmatched junction nucleotides: 4. The CDR3 runs to 14 residues. Looked up from germline, CDR1 is SGHTA and CDR2 is FQGNSA. The CDR3 spells CASSFTGGDNEQFF. CDR3 DNA: TGTGCCAGCAGCTTCACGGGGGGTGACAATGAGCAGTTCTTC.

This clone was seen more than once but under ten times. The genes are TRBV6-6 and TRBJ1-5, with unresolved D. Per the germline V gene, CDR1 is MNHNY and CDR2 is SVGAGI (reference sequence). V was pared by 1 base and J by 9 bases, with 13 bases between. The CDR3 runs to 14 residues. CDR3 nucleotide sequence: TGTGCCAGCAGTTACTGGAATAGGGAGAGGCCCCAGCATTTT. This encodes CASSYWNRERPQHF.

V and J are TRBV6-1 and TRBJ2-7; D remains ambiguous. This CDR3 has 14 residues. V lost 1 base to trimming and J lost 8 bases, with 15 bases between them. Per the germline V gene, CDR1 is MNHNS and CDR2 is SASEGT. For the CDR3, the DNA is TGTGCCAGCAGTGAAGAGGTTTCAGCGAAACAGCAGTACTTC. Its protein is CASSEEVSAKQQYF.

This chain joins TRBV9 and TRBJ1-1, with D perhaps matching TRBD1 (6 bases). CDR1 and CDR2 from the germline V gene are SGDLS and YYNGEE. The V end lost 3 bases, the J end lost 4 bases, and 16 bases lay between the germline ends. CDR3 length equals 15 residues. The DNA for the CDR3 is TGTGCCAGCAGCGGTACAGGGCGGGCAGGCACTGAAGCTTTCTTT. This codes for CASSGTGRAGTEAFF.

The rearrangement joins TRBV7-9 to TRBJ2-7, with D possibly TRBD2 on 7 matching bases. The CDR3 consists of 14 residues. The germline V and J ends were trimmed by 6 bases and 5 bases, with 17 bases remaining between them. Germline V gene sequence: CDR1 SEHNR, CDR2 FQNEAQ (reference sequence). The CDR3 DNA reads TGTGCCAGCAGACGAGGTCGGGGGGCCGACGAGCAGTACTTC. The encoded protein is CASRRGRGADEQYF.

The chain joins TRBV19 to TRBJ2-3, with TRBD2 as a possible D gene (5 bases). The V and J ends lost 3 bases and 0 bases respectively, with 10 bases between them. Looked up from germline, CDR1 is LNHDA and CDR2 is SQIVND (reference sequence). This CDR3 has 15 residues. CDR3 protein: CASSIRRTSTDTQYF. The CDR3 DNA follows: TGTGCCAGTAGTATTCGGCGGACTAGCACAGATACGCAGTATTTT.

The V gene is TRBV29-1, the J gene TRBJ2-1; no firm D call. V was trimmed by 3 bases and J by 0 bases, leaving 9 bases between them. The CDR3 has 14 amino acids. Germline-derived CDR1 and CDR2 are SQVTM and ANQGSEA. The DNA of the CDR3 is TGCAGCGTTGAGTCCCGTCTCTCCTACAATGAGCAGTTCTTC. Its translation is CSVESRLSYNEQFF.